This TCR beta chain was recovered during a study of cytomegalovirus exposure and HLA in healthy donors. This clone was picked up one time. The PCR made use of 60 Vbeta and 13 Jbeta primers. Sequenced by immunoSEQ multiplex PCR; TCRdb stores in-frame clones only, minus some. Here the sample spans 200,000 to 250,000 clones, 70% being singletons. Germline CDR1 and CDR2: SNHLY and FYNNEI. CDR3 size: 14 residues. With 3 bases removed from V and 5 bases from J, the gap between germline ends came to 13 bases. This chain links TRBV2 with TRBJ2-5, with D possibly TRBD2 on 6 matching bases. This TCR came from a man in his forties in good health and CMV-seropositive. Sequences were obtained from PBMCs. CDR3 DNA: TGTGCCAGCAGTGAGGGACTCCTTTTGGAGACCCAGTACTTC. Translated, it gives CASSEGLLLETQYF.